This T cell receptor beta chain was retrieved from a study of pediatric ulcerative colitis (dated by TCRdb to the late 2010s). General notes on the study: Of the ulcerative colitis patients, about 7 had pancolitis and two had left-sided colitis, and histology in every patient was consistent with ulcerative colitis. From 8 or 9 newly diagnosed, treatment-naive pediatric ulcerative colitis patients and four non-IBD control children, paired blood and rectal samples were collected. The Pediatric Ulcerative Colitis Activity Index classified two patients as having mild disease, four as having moderate disease and three as having acute severe colitis.

At the junction V is shortened by 3 bases and J by 3 bases; bases outside the gene matches: 7. The CDR3 sequence holds 15 residues, the cysteine and phenylalanine included. Only the CDR3 portion is preserved as DNA: 45 bases, with reading frame beginning at the first base. The germline V gene (reference sequence) specifies SGHNT as CDR1 and YYREEE as CDR2. About this clone: It has no known antigen specificity. Base qualities are not at hand, and no much larger clone is one base apart.

Before the diagnostic colonoscopy, none of the ulcerative colitis patients had been given immunosuppressive medication. Blood was sampled at the same time as the colonoscopy. The Wizard kit (Promega) was used to extract genomic DNA from both blood and intestinal samples. Paper-wide results and their limitations: Significantly higher autologous blood-rectal clonal overlap was found in ulcerative colitis patients than in controls, which suggested increased T cell trafficking to inflamed tissue. Features of the rectal repertoire distinguished controls, mild-moderate colitis patients and acute severe colitis patients, and in acute severe colitis rectal diversity was lower because of clonal expansions. For technical reasons, substantially fewer templates were yielded by the blood samples of two patients, and these blood samples were excluded from blood-rectal overlap analysis. With only four individuals, the healthy control group was small. Two rectal CDR3 clonotypes were present in all ulcerative colitis patients and in none of the controls. Because repertoires came from total lymphocyte DNA, patterns in rare subsets such as regulatory T cells may not be reflected.

Using the immunoSEQ TRB Survey service, rearranged CDR3 beta regions were amplified from genomic DNA with multiplex V and J primers. To keep sequencing depth the same across samples, survey-level depth of up to 500,000 reads per sample was applied. Libraries were purified and pooled, and sequencing was performed on Illumina technology. The authors processed their data as follows. Productive clonality, sample overlap, pairwise scatters, CDR3 beta length, V/D/J gene usage and productiveness were all assessed with the immunoSEQ online tools. Alongside Shannon and Simpson indices, calculated diversity was computed as the number of unique rearrangements divided by total templates, multiplied by 100. For principal component analysis, Z-score normalized data were analyzed with the R prcomp function and the ggbiplot package. Morisita's index was used to quantify blood-rectal clonal overlap within each subject. This immuneACCESS table, as held by TCRdb, lists in-frame sequences with V and J called but not all clones. Of the missing ones, under half trace to an unresolved V gene in checked studies; the others have no known cause. D and trimming were read from the DNA, whereas the V and J calls and clone size are those reported in that table. This sample lists about 64,000 clones; about three quarters were detected once. Of the sample, 5.2% is held by the ten largest clones.

The sequenced sample was blood. The sequence joins TRBV5-4 to TRBJ1-1, with 8 central nucleotides matching TRBD1. The TCR was taken from a boy aged 10-17 years with moderate ulcerative colitis. The nucleotide sequence is TGTGCCAGCAGCTCGGACAGGGCGGGGGACACTGAAGCTTTCTTT. It specifies CASSSDRAGDTEAFF.